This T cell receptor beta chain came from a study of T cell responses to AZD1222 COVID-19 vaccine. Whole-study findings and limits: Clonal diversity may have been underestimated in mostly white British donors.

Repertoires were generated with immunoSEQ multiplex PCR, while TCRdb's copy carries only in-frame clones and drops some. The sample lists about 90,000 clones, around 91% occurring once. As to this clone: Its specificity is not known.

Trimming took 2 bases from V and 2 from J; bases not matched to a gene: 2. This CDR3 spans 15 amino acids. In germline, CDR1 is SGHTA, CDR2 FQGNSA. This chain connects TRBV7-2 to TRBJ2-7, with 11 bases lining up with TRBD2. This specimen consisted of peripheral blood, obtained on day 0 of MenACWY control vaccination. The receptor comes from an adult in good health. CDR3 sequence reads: CASSLLAGGAYEQYF. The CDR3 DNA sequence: TGTGCCAGCAGCTTACTAGCGGGGGGTGCCTACGAGCAGTACTTC.